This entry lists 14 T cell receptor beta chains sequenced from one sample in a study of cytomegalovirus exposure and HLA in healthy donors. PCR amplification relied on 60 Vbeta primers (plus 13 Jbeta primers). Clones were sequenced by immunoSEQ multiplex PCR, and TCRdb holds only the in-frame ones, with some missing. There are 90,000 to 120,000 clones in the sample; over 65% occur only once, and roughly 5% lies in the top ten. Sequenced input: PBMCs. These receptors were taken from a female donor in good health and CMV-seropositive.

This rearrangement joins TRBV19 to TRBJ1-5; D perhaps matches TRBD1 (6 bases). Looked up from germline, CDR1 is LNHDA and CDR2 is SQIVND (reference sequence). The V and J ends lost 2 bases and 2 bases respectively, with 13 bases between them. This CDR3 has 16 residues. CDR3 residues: CASSIKQGIGNQPQHF. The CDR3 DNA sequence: TGTGCCAGTAGTATAAAACAGGGCATAGGCAATCAGCCCCAGCATTTT.

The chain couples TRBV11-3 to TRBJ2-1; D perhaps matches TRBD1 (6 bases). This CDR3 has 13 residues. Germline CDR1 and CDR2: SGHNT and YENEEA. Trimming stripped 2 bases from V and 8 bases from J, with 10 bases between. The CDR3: CASSLLQGDEQFF. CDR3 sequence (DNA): TGTGCCAGCAGCTTACTACAGGGCGATGAGCAGTTCTTC.

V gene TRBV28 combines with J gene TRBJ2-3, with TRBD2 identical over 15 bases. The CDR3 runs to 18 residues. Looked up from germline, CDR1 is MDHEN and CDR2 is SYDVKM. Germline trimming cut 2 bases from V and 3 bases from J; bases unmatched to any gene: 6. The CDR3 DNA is TGTGCCAGCAGTTTAATGGGACTAGCGGGAGGAGTAACAGATACGCAGTATTTT. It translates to CASSLMGLAGGVTDTQYF.

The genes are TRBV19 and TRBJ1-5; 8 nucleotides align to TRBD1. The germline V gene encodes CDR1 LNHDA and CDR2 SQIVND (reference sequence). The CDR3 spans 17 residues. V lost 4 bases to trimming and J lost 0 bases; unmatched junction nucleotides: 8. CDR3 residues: CASSRDRPFYSNQPQHF. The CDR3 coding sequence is TGTGCCAGTAGTAGGGACAGGCCTTTCTATAGCAATCAGCCCCAGCATTTT. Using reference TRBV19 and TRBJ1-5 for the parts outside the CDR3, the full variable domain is DGGITQSPKYLFRKEGQNVTLSCEQNLNHDAMYWYRQDPGQGLRLIYYSQIVNDFQKGDIAEGYSVSREKKESFPLTVTSAQKNPTAFYLCASSRDRPFYSNQPQHFGDGTRLSIL.

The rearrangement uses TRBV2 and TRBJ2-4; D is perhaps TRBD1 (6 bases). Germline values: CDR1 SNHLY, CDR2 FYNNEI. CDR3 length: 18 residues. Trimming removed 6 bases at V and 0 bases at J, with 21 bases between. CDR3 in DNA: TGTGCCAGCAGACACAGGGTGGGTAAATTTGTAGCCAAAAACATTCAGTACTTC. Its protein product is CASRHRVGKFVAKNIQYF.

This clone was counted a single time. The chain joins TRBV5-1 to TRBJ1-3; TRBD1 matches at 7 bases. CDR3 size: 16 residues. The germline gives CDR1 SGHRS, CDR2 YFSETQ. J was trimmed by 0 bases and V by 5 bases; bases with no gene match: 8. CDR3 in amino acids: CASSETGTRSGNTIYF. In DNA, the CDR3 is TGCGCCAGCAGTGAGACAGGGACTCGCTCTGGAAACACCATATATTTT.

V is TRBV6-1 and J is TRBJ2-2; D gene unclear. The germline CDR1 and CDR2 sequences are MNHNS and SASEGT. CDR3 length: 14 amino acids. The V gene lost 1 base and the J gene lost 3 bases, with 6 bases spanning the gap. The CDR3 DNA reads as TGTGCCAGCAGTGAAGTCGGAGACACCGGGGAGCTGTTTTTT. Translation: CASSEVGDTGELFF.

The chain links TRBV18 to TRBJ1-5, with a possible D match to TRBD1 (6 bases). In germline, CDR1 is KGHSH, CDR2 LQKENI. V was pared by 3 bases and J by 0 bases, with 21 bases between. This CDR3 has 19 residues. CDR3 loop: CASSPLGGQPKNSNQPQHF. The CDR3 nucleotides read TGTGCCAGCTCACCTCTTGGTGGACAGCCTAAAAATAGCAATCAGCCCCAGCATTTT.

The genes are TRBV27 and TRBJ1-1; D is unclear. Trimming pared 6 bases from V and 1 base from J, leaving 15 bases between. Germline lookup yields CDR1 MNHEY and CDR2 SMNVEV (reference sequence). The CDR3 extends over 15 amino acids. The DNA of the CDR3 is TGTGCCAGCAGCCCTCGCAAGCGGACGAACACTGAAGCTTTCTTT. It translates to CASSPRKRTNTEAFF.

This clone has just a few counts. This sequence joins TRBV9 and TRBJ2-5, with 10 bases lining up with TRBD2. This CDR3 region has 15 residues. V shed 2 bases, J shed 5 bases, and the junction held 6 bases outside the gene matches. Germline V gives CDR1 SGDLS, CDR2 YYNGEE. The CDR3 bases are TGTGCCAGCAGCGTGACTAGCGGGTTATCGGAGACCCAGTACTTC. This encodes CASSVTSGLSETQYF. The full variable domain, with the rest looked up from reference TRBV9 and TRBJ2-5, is DSGVTQTPKHLITATGQRVTLRCSPRSGDLSVYWYQQSLDQGLQFLIQYYNGEERAKGNILERFSAQQFPDLHSELNLSSLELGDSALYFCASSVTSGLSETQYFGPGTRLLVL.

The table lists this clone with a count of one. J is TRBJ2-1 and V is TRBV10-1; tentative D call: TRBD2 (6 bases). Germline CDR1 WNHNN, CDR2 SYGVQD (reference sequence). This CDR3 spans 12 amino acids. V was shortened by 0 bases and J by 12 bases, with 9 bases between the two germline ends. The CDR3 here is CASSESNGRQFF. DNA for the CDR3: TGCGCCAGCAGTGAGTCTAACGGGAGGCAGTTCTTC.

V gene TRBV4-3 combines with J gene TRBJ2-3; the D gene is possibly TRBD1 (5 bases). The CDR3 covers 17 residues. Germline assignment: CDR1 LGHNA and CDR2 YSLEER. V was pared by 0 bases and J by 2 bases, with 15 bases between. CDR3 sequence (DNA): TGCGCCAGCAGCCAAGAATCCTGGGGCTCCTACACAGATACGCAGTATTTT. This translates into CASSQESWGSYTDTQYF.

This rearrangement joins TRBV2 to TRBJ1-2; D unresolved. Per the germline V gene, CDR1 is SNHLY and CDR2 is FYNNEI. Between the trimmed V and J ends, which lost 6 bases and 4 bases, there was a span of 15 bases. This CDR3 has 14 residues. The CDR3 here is CASRAGGRTYGYTF. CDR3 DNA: TGTGCCAGCAGGGCGGGAGGGAGGACCTATGGCTACACCTTC.

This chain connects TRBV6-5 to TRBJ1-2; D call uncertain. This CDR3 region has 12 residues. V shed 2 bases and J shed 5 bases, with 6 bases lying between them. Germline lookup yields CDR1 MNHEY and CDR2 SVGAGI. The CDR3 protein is CASSYPGYGYTF. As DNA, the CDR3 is TGTGCCAGCAGTTACCCGGGATATGGCTACACCTTC.